These T cell receptor beta chains were read from a single sample in a study of cytomegalovirus exposure and HLA in healthy donors. Measured with immunoSEQ multiplex PCR; TCRdb has only the in-frame clones, and not every one. The sample records around 140,000 clones, 75% to 80% being singletons. Sequenced material: PBMCs. These receptors were taken from a woman aged 18-30 years in good health and CMV-seropositive. Each CDR3 is given without its conserved first and last residue. A D gene is named only where the DNA matches it firmly.

ASSYGQFEAF TRBV11-2 -
ASRKGAGANVLT TRBV6-1 -
ASTPSNTGELF TRBV5-1 -
ASSLLGAGGRSYGYT TRBV27 TRBD1
ASRLVQGTGRGGYT TRBV28 TRBD1
ASSHRTRGAEAF TRBV7-2 -
ASSPGRNSYEQY TRBV18 -
ASSSDTRLAGGIYNEQF TRBV7-8 TRBD2
ATSRVGTSDGELF TRBV15 TRBD2
ASGPPGQATQH TRBV27 TRBD1
ASSLMSQSQGYEQY TRBV5-6 -
SVAGSGEKLF TRBV29-1 -
AISETGGTQETQY TRBV10-3 TRBD1
ASSRDTSGNTIY TRBV5-8 -